This record covers a single TCR beta chain. PCR primers comprised 60 Vbeta and 13 Jbeta primers. Repertoires were generated with immunoSEQ multiplex PCR, while TCRdb's copy carries only in-frame clones and drops some. The repertoire includes some 190,000 clones, over 65% of them detected once, and approximately 1.4% sits in the top ten. This sample stems from a study of cytomegalovirus exposure and HLA in healthy donors. Trimming shortened V by 1 base and J by 2 bases, and 16 bases separated the two germline ends. Germline lookup yields CDR1 LNHDA and CDR2 SQIVND (reference sequence). There are 17 residues in the CDR3.

This TCR was sampled from a man aged 18 to 35 in good health and CMV-seronegative. The chain joins TRBV19 to TRBJ2-3, with D uncertain. The sample consisted of PBMCs. CDR3 protein: CASSIGSRRRLTDTQYF. The DNA for the CDR3 is TGTGCCAGTAGTATAGGATCCCGGCGGAGACTCACAGATACGCAGTATTTT.